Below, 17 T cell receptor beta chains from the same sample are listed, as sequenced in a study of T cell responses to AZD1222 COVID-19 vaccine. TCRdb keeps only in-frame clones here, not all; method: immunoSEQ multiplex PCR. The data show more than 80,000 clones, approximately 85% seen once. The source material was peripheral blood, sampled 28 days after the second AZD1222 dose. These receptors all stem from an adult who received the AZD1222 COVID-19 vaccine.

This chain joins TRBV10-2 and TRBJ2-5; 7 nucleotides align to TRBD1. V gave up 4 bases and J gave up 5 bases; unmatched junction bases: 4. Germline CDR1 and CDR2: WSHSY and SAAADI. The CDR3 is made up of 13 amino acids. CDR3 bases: TGCGCCAGCAGTGGAGGGGGCAGGGAGACCCAGTACTTC. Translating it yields CASSGGGRETQYF.

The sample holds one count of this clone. The CDR3 sequence is CASQGQSYEQYF. In DNA, the CDR3 is TGTGCCAGTCAGGGACAGAGCTACGAGCAGTACTTC. The gene calls are TRBV19 and TRBJ2-7, with TRBD1 matching 7 bases. CDR1 is LNHDA, CDR2 SQIVND, per germline (reference sequence). This CDR3 is built from 12 residues. Trimming at V came to 8 bases and at J to 3 bases, leaving 4 bases not matched to a gene.

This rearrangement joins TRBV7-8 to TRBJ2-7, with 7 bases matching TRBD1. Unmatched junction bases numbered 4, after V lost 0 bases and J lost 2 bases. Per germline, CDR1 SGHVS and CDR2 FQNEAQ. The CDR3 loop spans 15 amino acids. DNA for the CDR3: TGTGCCAGCAGCTTAGCAACAGGGGCCACCTACGAGCAGTACTTC. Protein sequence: CASSLATGATYEQYF.

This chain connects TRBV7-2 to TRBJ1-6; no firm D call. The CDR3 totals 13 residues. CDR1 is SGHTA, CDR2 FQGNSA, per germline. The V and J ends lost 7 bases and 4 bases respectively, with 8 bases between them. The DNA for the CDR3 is TGTGCCAGCATGAGACCATATAATTCACCCCTCCACTTT. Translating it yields CASMRPYNSPLHF.

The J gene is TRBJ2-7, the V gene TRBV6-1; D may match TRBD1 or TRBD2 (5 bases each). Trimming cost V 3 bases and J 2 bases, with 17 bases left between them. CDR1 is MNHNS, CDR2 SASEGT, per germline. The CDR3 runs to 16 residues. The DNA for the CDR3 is TGTGCCAGCAGTGATAGGGGACGGGACCAAACCTACGAGCAGTACTTC. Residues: CASSDRGRDQTYEQYF.

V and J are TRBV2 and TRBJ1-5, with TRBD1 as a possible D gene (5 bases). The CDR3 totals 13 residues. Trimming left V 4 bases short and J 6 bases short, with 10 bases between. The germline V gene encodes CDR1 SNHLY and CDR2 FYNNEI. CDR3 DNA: TGTGCCAGCAGTGCCAGGGTAATTCAGCCCCAGCATTTT. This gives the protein CASSARVIQPQHF.

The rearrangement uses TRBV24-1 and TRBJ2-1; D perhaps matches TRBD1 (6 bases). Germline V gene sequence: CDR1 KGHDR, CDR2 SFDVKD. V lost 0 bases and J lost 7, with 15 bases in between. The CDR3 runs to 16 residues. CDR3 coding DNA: TGTGCCACCAGTGATTTGCTGGGGACATCCGGGAATGAGCAGTTCTTC. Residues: CATSDLLGTSGNEQFF.

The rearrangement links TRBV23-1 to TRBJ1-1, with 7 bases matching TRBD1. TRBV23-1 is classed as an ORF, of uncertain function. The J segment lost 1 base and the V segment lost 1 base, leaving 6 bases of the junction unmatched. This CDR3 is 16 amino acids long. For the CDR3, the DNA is TGCGCCAGCAGTCAATTTCAGGGGGTTTGGAACACTGAAGCTTTCTTT. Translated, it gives CASSQFQGVWNTEAFF.

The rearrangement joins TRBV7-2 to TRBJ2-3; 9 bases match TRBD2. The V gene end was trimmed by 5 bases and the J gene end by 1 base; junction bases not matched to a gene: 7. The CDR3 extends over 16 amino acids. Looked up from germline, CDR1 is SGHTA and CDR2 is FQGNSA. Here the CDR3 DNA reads TGTGCCAGCAGCCATATAGCGGGGGAGGGCACAGATACGCAGTATTTT. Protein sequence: CASSHIAGEGTDTQYF.

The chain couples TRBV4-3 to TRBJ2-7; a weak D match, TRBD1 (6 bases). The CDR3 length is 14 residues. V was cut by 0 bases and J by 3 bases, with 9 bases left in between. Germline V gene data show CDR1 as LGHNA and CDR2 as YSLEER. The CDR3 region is CASSQDAGVYEQYF. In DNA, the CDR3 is TGCGCCAGCAGCCAAGATGCAGGGGTCTACGAGCAGTACTTC.

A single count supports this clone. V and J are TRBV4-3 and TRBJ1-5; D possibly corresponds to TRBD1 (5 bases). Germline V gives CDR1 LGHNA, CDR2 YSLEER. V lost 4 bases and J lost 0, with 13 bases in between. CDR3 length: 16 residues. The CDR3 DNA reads TGCGCCAGCAGCCTCAATCGGGGGAATAGCAATCAGCCCCAGCATTTT. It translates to CASSLNRGNSNQPQHF.

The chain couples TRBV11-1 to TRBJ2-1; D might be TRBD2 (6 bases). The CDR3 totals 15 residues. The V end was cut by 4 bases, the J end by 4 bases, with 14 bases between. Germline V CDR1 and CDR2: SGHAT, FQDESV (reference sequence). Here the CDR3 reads CASSSEGRGYNEQFF. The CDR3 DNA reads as TGTGCCAGCAGCTCGGAGGGACGTGGGTACAATGAGCAGTTCTTC.

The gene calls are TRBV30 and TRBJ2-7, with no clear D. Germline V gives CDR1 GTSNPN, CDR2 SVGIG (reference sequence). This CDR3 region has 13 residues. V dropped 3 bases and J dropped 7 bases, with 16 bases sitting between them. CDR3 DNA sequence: TGTGCCTGGAGCCCATCGTCCAGGCCGGAGCAGTACTTC. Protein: CAWSPSSRPEQYF.

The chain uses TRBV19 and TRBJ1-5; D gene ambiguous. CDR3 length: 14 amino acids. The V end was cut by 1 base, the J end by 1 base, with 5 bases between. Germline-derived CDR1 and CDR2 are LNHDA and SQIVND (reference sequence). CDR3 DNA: TGTGCCAGTAGTATAGGTCACAGCAATCAGCCCCAGCATTTT. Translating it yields CASSIGHSNQPQHF.

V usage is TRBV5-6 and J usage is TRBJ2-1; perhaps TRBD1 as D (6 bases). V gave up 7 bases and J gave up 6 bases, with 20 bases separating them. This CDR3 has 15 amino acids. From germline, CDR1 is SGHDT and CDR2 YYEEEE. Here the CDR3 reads CASRSGAGSANEQFF. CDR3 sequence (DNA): TGTGCCAGCCGGTCAGGGGCAGGGTCTGCCAATGAGCAGTTCTTC.

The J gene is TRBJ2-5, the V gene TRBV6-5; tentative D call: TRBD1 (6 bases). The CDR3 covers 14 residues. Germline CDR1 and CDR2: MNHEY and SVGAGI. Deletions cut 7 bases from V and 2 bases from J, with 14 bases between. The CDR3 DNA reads TGTGCCAGCAACCATGGGGACAAACAAGAGACCCAGTACTTC. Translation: CASNHGDKQETQYF.

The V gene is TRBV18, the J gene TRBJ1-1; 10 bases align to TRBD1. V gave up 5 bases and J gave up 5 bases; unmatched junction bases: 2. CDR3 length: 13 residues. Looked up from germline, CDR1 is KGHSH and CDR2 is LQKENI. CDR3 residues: CASSGTGVTEAFF. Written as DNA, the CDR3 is TGTGCCAGCTCAGGGACAGGGGTGACTGAAGCTTTCTTT.